The 3 T cell receptor beta chains below come from one sample, sequenced in a study of T cells in localized non-small cell lung cancer (dated by TCRdb to 2020 to 2022). Library generation was performed with the immunoSEQ multiplex PCR assay. This immuneACCESS table, as held by TCRdb, lists in-frame sequences with V and J called but not all clones. Of the missing ones, under half trace to an unresolved V gene in checked studies; the others have no known cause. The sample table shows around 5,000 clones, and less than 40% are seen once. The top ten constitute more than 7.5% of the sample. The source material was lung tumor tissue, sampled before any cancer treatment. The source of these receptors is a male donor aged 60 or older with stage I squamous cell lung carcinoma.

This clone was seen a few times. This chain connects TRBV6-8 to TRBJ1-2, with 10 bases fitting TRBD1. CDR1 and CDR2 from the germline V gene are MNHGY and SAAAGT. The V and J ends lost 2 bases and 7 bases, in that order; junction bases with no gene match: 4. The CDR3 is 14 residues long. The CDR3, as DNA: TGTGCCAGCAGTTACAGACAGGGGGCTGGTGGCTACACCTTC. Translating it yields CASSYRQGAGGYTF.

There are a few counts of this clone. This sequence joins TRBV28 and TRBJ1-1; D ambiguous. This CDR3 contains 20 residues. Germline V gene data show CDR1 as MDHEN and CDR2 as SYDVKM. V dropped 6 bases and J dropped 4 bases, with 33 bases sitting between them. CDR3 residues: CASSDRSVHPTMIWSTEAFF. In DNA, the CDR3 is TGTGCCAGCAGCGATCGATCGGTCCATCCCACCATGATCTGGAGCACTGAAGCTTTCTTT.

The rearrangement uses TRBV30 and TRBJ1-6; D is undetermined. Deletions cut 1 base from V and 2 bases from J, with 9 bases between. Germline V CDR1 and CDR2: GTSNPN, SVGIG (reference sequence). CDR3 size: 15 residues. The CDR3 here is CAWSGGGTYNSPLHF. CDR3 DNA: TGTGCCTGGAGTGGAGGCGGGACCTATAATTCACCCCTCCACTTT.